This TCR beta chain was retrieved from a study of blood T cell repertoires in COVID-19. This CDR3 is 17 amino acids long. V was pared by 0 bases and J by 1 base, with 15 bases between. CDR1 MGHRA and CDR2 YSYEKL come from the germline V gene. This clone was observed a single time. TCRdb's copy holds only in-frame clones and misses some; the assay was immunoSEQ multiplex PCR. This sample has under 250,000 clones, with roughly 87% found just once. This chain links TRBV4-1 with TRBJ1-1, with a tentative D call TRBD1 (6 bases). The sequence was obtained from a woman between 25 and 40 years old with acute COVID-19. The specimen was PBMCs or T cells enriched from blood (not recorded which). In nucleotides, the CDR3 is TGCGCCAGCAGCCAAGATCTAGGGGGGGCGGGGAACACTGAAGCTTTCTTT. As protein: CASSQDLGGAGNTEAFF.